The 28 T cell receptor beta chains below were found in one sample sequenced in a study of human T cells and chemical hapten exposure. The time point was: patch test 3, about 24 weeks after DPC sensitization. Treatment noted: therapeutic diphenylcyclopropenone sensitization with weekly scalp DPC. A single record per CDR3 protein comes from TCRdb applying MiXCR to the RACE reads. The table has approximately 72,000 distinct CDR3 sequences, approximately 12% seen once. The specimen comprised whole blood, sampled in connection with sensitization to the hapten diphenylcyclopropenone (DPC). These receptors originate from a woman aged 45-60 years with alopecia areata. Some clones in this sample may be carry-over from other donors' samples.

This clonotype has ten or more counts. The chain combines TRBV28 with TRBJ2-7; D unresolved. Looked up from germline, CDR1 is MDHEN and CDR2 is SYDVKM. Trimming removed 5 bases from V and 6 bases from J, with 17 bases in between. The CDR3 is made up of 14 amino acids. DNA for the CDR3: TGTGCCAGCAGTCCCGACTTCCACCCAGGCGAGCAGTACTTC. This codes for CASSPDFHPGEQYF. The full variable domain, its missing parts supplied by reference TRBV28 and TRBJ2-7, is DVKVTQSSRYLVKRTGEKVFLECVQDMDHENMFWYRQDPGLGLRLIYFSYDVKMKEKGDIPEGYSVSREKKERFSLILESASTNQTSMYLCASSPDFHPGEQYFGPGTRLTVT.

This clonotype showed up many times. The rearrangement uses TRBV10-1 and TRBJ2-2; D might be TRBD2 (6 bases). V dropped 5 bases and J dropped 4 bases, with 11 bases sitting between them. The CDR3 extends over 14 amino acids. Germline assignment: CDR1 WNHNN and CDR2 SYGVQD (reference sequence). The chain's CDR3 is CASSREMGTGELFF. CDR3 nucleotide sequence: TGCGCCAGCAGTCGGGAGATGGGCACCGGGGAGCTGTTTTTT.

This clonotype has only a few counts. The chain recombines TRBV12-3 or TRBV12-4 with TRBJ2-1; 9 bases match TRBD2. This CDR3 has 15 residues. V was pared by 7 bases and J by 5 bases, with 9 bases of the junction left unmatched. The CDR3 bases are TGTGCCAGCACAGCGCCCTCTAGCGGGGACAATGAGCAGTTCTTC. It encodes CASTAPSSGDNEQFF.

The table lists this clonotype with many counts. The chain carries TRBV5-1 and TRBJ1-1, with TRBD1 matching 8 bases. Germline loops: CDR1 SGHRS, CDR2 YFSETQ. This CDR3 region has 16 residues. Unmatched junction bases numbered 7, after V lost 0 bases and J lost 3 bases. For the CDR3, the DNA is TGCGCCAGCAGCTTGGCCATAGTACAGGGGGACACTGAAGCTTTCTTT. Protein: CASSLAIVQGDTEAFF.

The chain links TRBV18 to TRBJ2-7; 7 positions match TRBD1. Germline loops: CDR1 KGHSH, CDR2 LQKENI. The CDR3 spans 14 residues. Trimming at V came to 6 bases and at J to 2 bases, leaving 7 bases not matched to a gene. The CDR3 sequence is CASSGDRVAYEQYF. The CDR3 DNA sequence: TGTGCCAGCTCGGGCGACAGGGTCGCCTACGAGCAGTACTTC.

The table lists this clonotype with a few counts. The chain uses TRBV29-1 and TRBJ2-7; D may match TRBD1 or TRBD2 (5 bases each). Germline V gene data show CDR1 as SQVTM and CDR2 as ANQGSEA. Between the trimmed V and J ends, which lost 4 bases and 6 bases, there was a span of 7 bases. The CDR3 runs 10 residues. The CDR3 DNA reads TGCAGCGTTGGGGGGAGCGAGCAGTACTTC. This sequence encodes CSVGGSEQYF.

This clonotype has more than one count but fewer than ten. This chain links TRBV6-5 with TRBJ1-3; D gene ambiguous. The CDR3 sequence is 13 residues long. The V end was cut by 7 bases, the J end by 4 bases, with 11 bases between. The germline V gene encodes CDR1 MNHEY and CDR2 SVGAGI. DNA of the CDR3: TGTGCCAGCACGCCCCTCCGAGGAAACACCATATATTTT. Amino acids: CASTPLRGNTIYF.

The table lists this clonotype with many counts. The chain employs TRBV9 and TRBJ2-3; TRBD2 matches 9 bases. Per germline, CDR1 SGDLS and CDR2 YYNGEE. CDR3 length: 15 amino acids. The V segment lost 5 bases and the J segment 4 bases; nucleotides outside the gene matches: 8. In nucleotides, the CDR3 is TGTGCCAGCAGACCCCCGGGACTAGCCGCAGATACGCAGTATTTT. It encodes CASRPPGLAADTQYF.

Ten or more counts support this clonotype. The V and J genes are TRBV29-1 and TRBJ2-6; D is possibly TRBD2 (5 bases). There are 13 residues in the CDR3. V was trimmed by 5 bases and J by 2 bases, leaving 7 bases between them. Germline V gene data show CDR1 as SQVTM and CDR2 as ANQGSEA. In nucleotides, the CDR3 is TGCAGCGTTTACGGGACTGGGGCCAACGTCCTGACTTTC. It yields the protein CSVYGTGANVLTF.

This rearrangement joins TRBV4-1 to TRBJ2-1, with D unclear. The CDR3 has 13 residues. V was shortened by 5 bases and J by 8 bases, with 13 bases between the two germline ends. Looked up from germline, CDR1 is MGHRA and CDR2 is YSYEKL. The DNA of the CDR3 is TGCGCCAGCAGCTTCCGACATGGGGATGAGCAGTTCTTC. This sequence encodes CASSFRHGDEQFF.

This clonotype has a count of ten or more. This rearrangement joins TRBV5-6 to TRBJ1-2, with D hard to call. This CDR3 has 14 residues. The V end was cut by 2 bases, the J end by 2 bases, with 10 bases between. Germline lookup yields CDR1 SGHDT and CDR2 YYEEEE. CDR3 nucleotide sequence: TGTGCCAGCAGCTTAAAAGGGAGGAACTATGGCTACACCTTC. Translating it yields CASSLKGRNYGYTF. The full variable domain, in which reference TRBV5-6 and TRBJ1-2 provide the parts outside the CDR3, is DAGVTQSPTHLIKTRGQQVTLRCSPKSGHDTVSWYQQALGQGPQFIFQYYEEEERQRGNFPDRFSGHQFPNYSSELNVNALLLGDSALYLCASSLKGRNYGYTFGSGTRLTVV.

This clonotype showed up many times. This chain connects TRBV12-3 or TRBV12-4 to TRBJ2-3, with D maybe TRBD2 (5 bases). The CDR3 is made up of 15 amino acids. Trimming removed 1 base from V and 1 base from J, with 9 bases in between. The CDR3 reads CASSLESGRTDTQYF. The CDR3 DNA reads TGTGCCAGCAGTTTAGAAAGCGGTCGCACAGATACGCAGTATTTT.

The V and J genes are TRBV5-4 and TRBJ1-2; D gene unclear. V was shortened by 0 bases and J by 8 bases, with 14 bases between the two germline ends. CDR3 size: 14 residues. Germline V gene sequence: CDR1 SGHNT, CDR2 YYREEE (reference sequence). CDR3 in amino acids: CASSLESWAGGYTF. The CDR3 bases are TGTGCCAGCAGCTTGGAATCGTGGGCGGGAGGCTACACCTTC.

As concerns this clonotype: A much larger clone lies one base from this, so it may be a read error. The rearrangement joins TRBV5-1 to TRBJ2-2; possibly TRBD1 for D (5 bases). The CDR3 has 15 residues. Trimming cost V 4 bases and J 2 bases, with 12 bases left between them. Germline loops: CDR1 SGHRS, CDR2 YFSETQ. CDR3: CASSQGAPNTGELFF. The CDR3 DNA sequence: TGCGCCAGCAGCCAAGGGGCGCCTAACACCGGGGAGCTGTTTTTT.

There are a few counts of this clonotype. The chain links TRBV5-1 to TRBJ1-1; D not resolved. Germline-derived CDR1 and CDR2 are SGHRS and YFSETQ. Trimming removed 0 bases at V and 3 bases at J, with 6 bases between. This CDR3 comprises 13 residues. DNA for the CDR3: TGCGCCAGCAGCTTGGAACAAGACACTGAAGCTTTCTTT. Its protein product is CASSLEQDTEAFF.

The table lists this clonotype with a few counts. This chain connects TRBV6-1 to TRBJ1-5, with D hard to call. V lost 5 bases to trimming and J lost 0 bases, with 8 bases between them. Looked up from germline, CDR1 is MNHNS and CDR2 is SASEGT. The CDR3 totals 14 residues. CDR3 coding DNA: TGTGCCAGCAGTCCAGAGTATAGCAATCAGCCCCAGCATTTT. Translated, it gives CASSPEYSNQPQHF.

The table lists this clonotype with many counts. The J gene is TRBJ2-6, the V gene TRBV3-1; D is unclear. The CDR3 consists of 15 residues. Trimming shortened V by 7 bases and J by 3 bases, and 13 bases separated the two germline ends. Per germline, CDR1 LGHDT and CDR2 YNNKEL (reference sequence). The CDR3 loop is CASTLLGFGANVLTF. The CDR3 DNA is TGTGCCAGCACCCTCTTGGGATTTGGGGCCAACGTCCTGACTTTC.

This clonotype was seen a few times. This sequence joins TRBV7-6 and TRBJ1-1, with D perhaps TRBD1 (6 bases). The germline V gene has CDR1 SGHVS and CDR2 FNYEAQ. Trimming removed 2 bases from V and 1 base from J, with 8 bases in between. This CDR3 is built from 14 residues. CDR3 in amino acids: CASSLTGTNTEAFF. DNA of the CDR3: TGTGCCAGCAGCTTAACAGGGACGAACACTGAAGCTTTCTTT.

Ten or more counts support this clonotype. The chain is built from TRBV6-2 or TRBV6-3 and TRBJ2-6; no firm D call. The length of the CDR3 is 14 residues. Trimming removed 2 bases from V and 2 bases from J, with 4 bases in between. CDR1 and CDR2 from the germline V gene are MNHEY and SVGEGT. CDR3 sequence (DNA): TGTGCCAGCAGTTACAGGGCTGGGGCCAACGTCCTGACTTTC. Translated, it gives CASSYRAGANVLTF.

This chain links TRBV5-6 with TRBJ2-5; D may be TRBD2 (5 bases). This CDR3 is 13 amino acids long. Germline CDR1 SGHDT, CDR2 YYEEEE. Trimming left V 0 bases short and J 4 bases short, with 7 bases between. CDR3 sequence reads: CASSLGLTETQYF. The CDR3 bases are TGTGCCAGCAGCTTGGGACTAACAGAGACCCAGTACTTC.

This clonotype was counted at least ten times. The rearrangement joins TRBV5-4 to TRBJ2-3; D may be TRBD2 (7 bases). Trimming shortened V by 2 bases and J by 7 bases, and 17 bases separated the two germline ends. The CDR3 runs 15 residues. Per germline, CDR1 SGHNT and CDR2 YYREEE (reference sequence). This chain's CDR3 is CASSFGGGGGNTQYF. The CDR3 DNA reads as TGTGCCAGCAGCTTTGGCGGGGGCGGCGGGAATACGCAGTATTTT. The full variable domain, with the rest looked up from reference TRBV5-4 and TRBJ2-3, is ETGVTQSPTHLIKTRGQQVTLRCSSQSGHNTVSWYQQALGQGPQFIFQYYREEENGRGNFPPRFSGLQFPNYSSELNVNALELDDSALYLCASSFGGGGGNTQYFGPGTRLTVL.

This clonotype was recorded at least ten times. The chain uses TRBV18 and TRBJ2-7; the D gene is possibly TRBD1 (6 bases). There are 13 residues in the CDR3. From germline, CDR1 is KGHSH and CDR2 LQKENI. Trimming cost V 3 bases and J 3 bases, with 9 bases left between them. The CDR3 loop is CASSPGANYEQYF. CDR3 in DNA: TGTGCCAGCTCACCGGGGGCTAACTACGAGCAGTACTTC.

This clonotype was counted many times. DNA for the CDR3: TGTGCCAGCAGTCTAGTGAAGACAGATACGCAGTATTTT. Protein sequence: CASSLVKTDTQYF. The rearrangement joins TRBV12-3 or TRBV12-4 to TRBJ2-3; D remains unclear. The CDR3 is made up of 13 amino acids. Trimming pared 5 bases from V and 3 bases from J, leaving 9 bases between.

The V and J genes are TRBV6-2 or TRBV6-3 and TRBJ2-5, with 7 bases lining up with TRBD2. The CDR3 totals 14 residues. Germline V gives CDR1 MNHEY, CDR2 SVGEGT. Trimming took 7 bases from V and 7 from J; bases not matched to a gene: 12. CDR3 amino acids: CASNPGSSGATQYF. The DNA for the CDR3 is TGTGCCAGCAACCCGGGATCCAGCGGGGCGACCCAGTACTTC.

The chain is built from TRBV6-5 and TRBJ2-1; D gene unclear. Germline CDR1 and CDR2: MNHEY and SVGAGI. The CDR3 covers 15 residues. V lost 6 bases to trimming and J lost 7 bases, with 19 bases between them. CDR3 sequence reads: CASRNGLESPNEQFF. The CDR3 coding sequence is TGTGCCAGCAGAAATGGGCTAGAGTCCCCAAATGAGCAGTTCTTC.

In this sample, this clonotype turned up many times. Here the CDR3 reads CASSLRTGEETQYF. The CDR3 DNA reads TGTGCCAGCTCACTACGGACAGGGGAAGAGACCCAGTACTTC. The chain uses TRBV18 and TRBJ2-5, with 9 positions matching TRBD1. This CDR3 has 14 residues. J lost 3 bases, V lost 4 bases, and 3 bases had no gene match. Germline assignment: CDR1 KGHSH and CDR2 LQKENI.

The sample holds many counts of this clonotype. In nucleotides, the CDR3 is TGTGCCAGCAGCTTAGCGTCGACAGGACCCTATGGCTACACCTTC. It encodes CASSLASTGPYGYTF. The chain uses TRBV7-2 and TRBJ1-2; maybe TRBD1 (6 bases). The length of the CDR3 is 15 residues. Trimming removed 0 bases from V and 4 bases from J, with 12 bases in between. Germline V lookup: CDR1 SGHTA, CDR2 FQGNSA.

There are many counts of this clonotype. The chain uses TRBV27 and TRBJ1-1, with D maybe TRBD1 (5 bases). The V and J ends lost 4 bases and 6 bases respectively, with 15 bases between them. Germline CDR1 MNHEY, CDR2 SMNVEV (reference sequence). This CDR3 has 14 residues. The CDR3 loop reads CASSSIGKGAEAFF. The CDR3 DNA is TGTGCCAGCAGTTCAATAGGGAAAGGGGCTGAAGCTTTCTTT.